This T cell receptor beta chain was identified in a study of shared clonotypes between healthy human individuals. Generated by immunoSEQ multiplex PCR, the TCRdb table keeps only in-frame clones and is missing some. The table records a few million clones, 85% to 95% of them present only once. Whole-study findings and limits: Sorted-subset sequencing was shown by rarefaction to be incomplete despite large depth. Relative to their counterparts shared across all four donors, non-shared clonotypes exhibited diminished generation probabilities. Across a handful of donors, naive CD4 shared 5% to 5.5%, naive CD8 approximately 3.5%, memory CD4 roughly 2.2%, memory CD8 0.4%.

There are 16 residues in the CDR3. The V end lost 3 bases, the J end lost 0 bases, and 11 bases lay between the germline ends. The germline gives CDR1 SEHNR, CDR2 FQNEAQ (reference sequence). With respect to this clone: What it binds is unknown.

All participating donors were Caucasian adults from Nashville, Tennessee. Material: naive CD4+ T cells from PBMCs. Noted subset: CD45RA+ positively selected. This TCR came from a man aged 18 to 35 in good health. Some clones in this sample may be carry-over from other donors' samples. V and J are TRBV7-9 and TRBJ1-4; D possibly corresponds to TRBD1 (6 bases). The chain's CDR3 is CASSFGEGATNEKLFF. CDR3 bases: TGTGCCAGCAGCTTTGGGGAGGGGGCAACTAATGAAAAACTGTTTTTT.